These 14 T cell receptor beta chains share one sample of origin, sequenced in a study of OX40 agonist ivuxolimab in advanced cancers. The library was built by means of the immunoSEQ multiplex PCR assay. Not all clones reach the TCRdb copy of this immuneACCESS table, which keeps in-frame sequences only. Checked studies attribute under half of the gap to unresolved V genes and leave the rest unexplained. The sample contains approximately 40,000 clones, 75% to 85% of them found a single time. The top ten clonotypes cover roughly 20% of the sample. The sample here was CD4+ or CD8+ T cells sorted from blood, taken in a trial of the OX40 agonist ivuxolimab. These TCRs come from an adult with an advanced solid tumor such as melanoma, head and neck, liver or kidney cancer.

V usage is TRBV5-6 and J usage is TRBJ2-7; D possibly corresponds to TRBD1 (6 bases). The CDR3 consists of 18 residues. V lost 0 bases, J lost 3 bases, and 22 bases lay in between. The germline V gene encodes CDR1 SGHDT and CDR2 YYEEEE. Written as DNA, the CDR3 is TGTGCCAGCAGCTTGGTATTTACGGGACATCGCCTTCTCTACGAGCAGTACTTC. It is translated as CASSLVFTGHRLLYEQYF.

The chain recombines TRBV2 with TRBJ2-7; D is unclear. The germline CDR1 and CDR2 sequences are SNHLY and FYNNEI. V was clipped by 0 bases and J by 2 bases, with 11 bases between them. This CDR3 has 15 residues. The CDR3 region is CASSEAKEPPYEQYF. The CDR3 nucleotides are TGTGCCAGCAGTGAAGCGAAGGAACCCCCCTACGAGCAGTACTTC.

The chain has TRBV4-1 and TRBJ1-5; 12 bases line up with TRBD1. CDR3 length equals 15 residues. Trimming at V came to 4 bases and at J to 7 bases, leaving 5 bases not matched to a gene. Germline V gives CDR1 MGHRA, CDR2 YSYEKL. The CDR3 reads CASSPGTGGEQPQHF. The DNA for the CDR3 is TGCGCCAGCAGCCCTGGGACAGGGGGCGAGCAGCCCCAGCATTTT.

The chain combines TRBV13 with TRBJ2-7; no reliable D call. The length of the CDR3 is 10 residues. Germline CDR1 PRHDT, CDR2 FYEKMQ (reference sequence). V lost 3 bases to trimming and J lost 6 bases, with 3 bases between them. The CDR3: CASSFREQYF. The CDR3 region has the DNA TGTGCCAGCAGCTTCCGCGAGCAGTACTTC.

The rearrangement links TRBV27 to TRBJ2-7; D is possibly TRBD2 (5 bases). V gave up 2 bases and J gave up 1 base, with 9 bases separating them. The CDR3 has 14 amino acids. Germline assignment: CDR1 MNHEY and CDR2 SMNVEV (reference sequence). CDR3: CASSLDGVSYEQYF. For the CDR3, the DNA is TGTGCCAGCAGTTTAGACGGGGTTTCCTACGAGCAGTACTTC.

As regards this clone: A junction boundary mismatches the germline segment, possibly from a read error. This chain uses TRBV7-8 with TRBJ1-1; D gene unclear. Germline V gene data show CDR1 as SGHVS and CDR2 as FQNEAQ. The length of the CDR3 is 14 residues. DNA for the CDR3: TGTGCCGGCAGCCCCGGACCGGAGAACACTGAAGCTTTCTTT. This sequence encodes CAGSPGPENTEAFF.

This rearrangement joins TRBV4-3 to TRBJ1-2, with 7 bases fitting TRBD1. The germline V gene has CDR1 LGHNA and CDR2 YSLEER. J gave up 7 bases and V 0 bases, and 14 bases lay outside the gene matches. The CDR3 totals 17 residues. The CDR3 DNA sequence: TGCGCCAGCAGCCAAGAACTACCCCCGGACAGGTTGTTTGGCTACACCTTC. It encodes CASSQELPPDRLFGYTF.

This chain uses TRBV7-9 with TRBJ1-1; 7 nucleotides agree with TRBD1. This CDR3 spans 14 amino acids. Germline V CDR1 and CDR2: SEHNR, FQNEAQ (reference sequence). The V segment lost 1 base and the J segment 1 base; nucleotides outside the gene matches: 0. CDR3 amino acids: CASSLGQGNTEAFF. DNA of the CDR3: TGTGCCAGCAGCTTAGGACAGGGGAACACTGAAGCTTTCTTT.

The chain carries TRBV30 and TRBJ1-5; 8 bases agree with TRBD1. From germline, CDR1 is GTSNPN and CDR2 SVGIG (reference sequence). The CDR3 consists of 14 residues. J gave up 5 bases and V 0 bases, and 3 bases lay outside the gene matches. CDR3 region: CAWSVGTGDQPQHF. In nucleotides, the CDR3 is TGTGCCTGGAGTGTAGGGACAGGTGATCAGCCCCAGCATTTT.

The chain employs TRBV9 and TRBJ1-1, with TRBD1 as a possible D gene (5 bases). This CDR3 region has 14 residues. V shed 0 bases and J shed 6 bases, with 12 bases lying between them. Per germline, CDR1 SGDLS and CDR2 YYNGEE. The CDR3 DNA is TGTGCCAGCAGCGTAGGGCAGGGTAGCGCTGAAGCTTTCTTT. It yields the protein CASSVGQGSAEAFF.

V and J are TRBV4-3 and TRBJ1-1, with D maybe TRBD1 (6 bases). CDR3 length: 14 amino acids. Trimming cost V 0 bases and J 4 bases, with 9 bases left between them. The germline CDR1 and CDR2 sequences are LGHNA and YSLEER. The CDR3 sequence is CASSQEGGPTEAFF. The CDR3 DNA reads as TGCGCCAGCAGCCAAGAAGGGGGGCCCACTGAAGCTTTCTTT.

The chain employs TRBV5-4 and TRBJ2-3; D gene ambiguous. This CDR3 is 14 amino acids long. Germline-derived CDR1 and CDR2 are SGHNT and YYREEE (reference sequence). V was pared by 2 bases and J by 2 bases, with 9 bases between. Here the CDR3 DNA reads TGTGCCAGCAGCTTCCAGAGAGCCACAGATACGCAGTATTTT. Encoded protein: CASSFQRATDTQYF. Together with reference TRBV5-4 and TRBJ2-3, the CDR3 gives the full variable domain: ETGVTQSPTHLIKTRGQQVTLRCSSQSGHNTVSWYQQALGQGPQFIFQYYREEENGRGNFPPRFSGLQFPNYSSELNVNALELDDSALYLCASSFQRATDTQYFGPGTRLTVL.

This clone showed up many times. The chain carries TRBV5-4 and TRBJ2-5, with a tentative D call TRBD1 (6 bases). This CDR3 spans 15 amino acids. Germline CDR1 reads SGHNT; CDR2 reads YYREEE (reference sequence). Trimming pared 3 bases from V and 0 bases from J, leaving 12 bases between. CDR3 coding DNA: TGTGCCAGCAGCTCTGGACAGACGTACCAAGAGACCCAGTACTTC. Protein sequence: CASSSGQTYQETQYF.

The chain is built from TRBV7-3 and TRBJ2-3; D gene uncertain. Trimming cost V 5 bases and J 4 bases, with 10 bases left between them. In germline, CDR1 is SGHTA, CDR2 FQGTGA. The CDR3 runs to 13 residues. The CDR3 protein is CASSHQPSDTQYF. CDR3 DNA sequence: TGTGCCAGCAGCCACCAACCCTCAGATACGCAGTATTTT.